One sample yielded the 20 T cell receptor beta chains listed below, sequenced in a study of T cells in Graves' hyperthyroidism and ophthalmopathy. Amplification of TCR beta CDR3 regions used RNA as the template. Carried out on the TCR CDR3, a first-round RT-PCR used the HTBI primer set. TCRdb re-derived calls from the multiplex PCR reads in MiXCR, one entry per CDR3 protein. The sample holds 410,000 or so distinct CDR3 sequences, roughly 14% seen once. What was sequenced was blood. Every receptor here comes from a young man with Graves' ophthalmopathy.

This clonotype was picked up many times. V and J are TRBV5-1 and TRBJ1-2, with TRBD1 matching over 8 bases. The CDR3 is 13 amino acids. Trimming took 0 bases from V and 6 from J; bases not matched to a gene: 1. The germline V gene encodes CDR1 SGHRS and CDR2 YFSETQ. The CDR3 DNA is TGCGCCAGCAGCTTGGGACAGGGGAATGGCTACACCTTC. Protein: CASSLGQGNGYTF. Based on the CDR3 plus reference TRBV5-1 and TRBJ1-2, the full variable domain is KAGVTQTPRYLIKTRGQQVTLSCSPISGHRSVSWYQQTPGQGLQFLFEYFSETQRNKGNFPGRFSGRQFSNSRSEMNVSTLELGDSALYLCASSLGQGNGYTFGSGTRLTVV.

Note on this clonotype: A junction end diverges from the germline sequence, so it may reflect a read error. The genes are TRBV15 and TRBJ2-4, with a possible D match to TRBD2 (5 bases). From germline, CDR1 is LNHNV and CDR2 YYDKDF (reference sequence). The CDR3 has 13 residues. CDR3 nucleotide sequence: TGTGCTACCAACGGGGTAACCAAAAACATTCAGTACTTC. It codes for CATNGVTKNIQYF.

This clonotype was recorded once. A read error may be the cause here, since a much bigger clone is one base away. The chain combines TRBV6-1 with TRBJ2-1, with 7 bases aligning to TRBD1. J gave up 10 bases and V 6 bases, and 12 bases lay outside the gene matches. In germline, CDR1 is MNHNS, CDR2 SASEGT. The CDR3 is 14 residues long. CDR3: CASSLQGVGYEQFF. The CDR3 nucleotides are TGTGCCAGCAGCCTCCAGGGGGTCGGGTACGAGCAGTTCTTC.

In this sample, this clonotype turned up many times. This chain joins TRBV6-5 and TRBJ2-2, with D perhaps TRBD1 (6 bases). Trimming cost V 0 bases and J 3 bases, with 11 bases left between them. Germline-derived CDR1 and CDR2 are MNHEY and SVGAGI. This CDR3 has 16 residues. DNA for the CDR3: TGTGCCAGCAGTTACTCGGTAGGGGGAGACACCGGGGAGCTGTTTTTT. This encodes CASSYSVGGDTGELFF.

This clonotype was seen many times. The chain joins TRBV5-1 to TRBJ2-5, with a tentative D call TRBD2 (5 bases). The CDR3 consists of 15 residues. The V and J ends lost 4 bases and 2 bases respectively, with 15 bases between them. Germline-derived CDR1 and CDR2 are SGHRS and YFSETQ. The CDR3 coding sequence is TGCGCCAGCAGCCCATATCGGACTTTTCAAGAGACCCAGTACTTC. This codes for CASSPYRTFQETQYF.

This clonotype has ten or more counts. CDR3 loop: CASSNGQGKAFF. As DNA, the CDR3 is TGCGCCAGCAGCAATGGACAGGGGAAAGCTTTCTTT. This rearrangement joins TRBV5-1 to TRBJ1-1; 9 nucleotides match TRBD1. The CDR3 extends over 12 amino acids. The germline gives CDR1 SGHRS, CDR2 YFSETQ. The junction had 4 bases not matched to a gene; V was cut back by 4 bases and J by 9 bases. The whole variable domain, remainder taken from reference TRBV5-1 and TRBJ1-1, is KAGVTQTPRYLIKTRGQQVTLSCSPISGHRSVSWYQQTPGQGLQFLFEYFSETQRNKGNFPGRFSGRQFSNSRSEMNVSTLELGDSALYLCASSNGQGKAFFGQGTRLTVV.

This clonotype was counted at least ten times. The rearrangement links TRBV6-5 to TRBJ1-1; maybe TRBD1 (5 bases). Trimming took off 2 bases at V and 5 bases at J, with 12 bases between the two ends. This CDR3 is built from 14 residues. Germline-derived CDR1 and CDR2 are MNHEY and SVGAGI. The CDR3, as DNA: TGTGCCAGCAGTTACAATCTGGGGGAAACTGAAGCTTTCTTT. Translating gives CASSYNLGETEAFF.

The chain has TRBV10-2 and TRBJ2-5, with 9 nucleotides matching TRBD1. There are 14 residues in the CDR3. Trimming at V came to 5 bases and at J to 4 bases, leaving 5 bases not matched to a gene. In germline, CDR1 is WSHSY, CDR2 SAAADI. The CDR3 is CASSPGTGPETQYF. The DNA of the CDR3 is TGCGCCAGCAGTCCCGGGACAGGGCCAGAGACCCAGTACTTC.

This clonotype was detected many times. The V gene is TRBV3-1, the J gene TRBJ1-1; D remains unclear. This CDR3 region has 13 residues. Germline V gives CDR1 LGHDT, CDR2 YNNKEL (reference sequence). V shed 1 base and J shed 3 bases, with 6 bases lying between them. CDR3 amino acids: CASSQGRHTEAFF. The CDR3, as DNA: TGTGCCAGCAGCCAAGGACGCCACACTGAAGCTTTCTTT. The full variable domain, completed using reference TRBV3-1 and TRBJ1-1, is DTAVSQTPKYLVTQMGNDKSIKCEQNLGHDTMYWYKQDSKKFLKIMFSYNNKELIINETVPNRFSPKSPDKAHLNLHINSLELGDSAVYFCASSQGRHTEAFFGQGTRLTVV.

CDR3 region: CASSKLAGNTDTQYF. The CDR3 DNA reads as TGTGCCAGTAGTAAACTAGCAGGGAACACAGATACGCAGTATTTT. V gene TRBV19 combines with J gene TRBJ2-3; possibly TRBD2 for D (6 bases). CDR1 and CDR2 (germline): LNHDA, SQIVND (reference sequence). The CDR3 totals 15 residues. V was trimmed by 4 bases and J by 2 bases, leaving 13 bases between them. Full variable domain (rest looked up from reference TRBV19 and TRBJ2-3): DGGITQSPKYLFRKEGQNVTLSCEQNLNHDAMYWYRQDPGQGLRLIYYSQIVNDFQKGDIAEGYSVSREKKESFPLTVTSAQKNPTAFYLCASSKLAGNTDTQYFGPGTRLTVL.

In its sample, this clonotype was seen many times. This chain links TRBV2 with TRBJ1-1; D unclear. CDR1 and CDR2 (germline): SNHLY, FYNNEI. The germline V and J ends were trimmed by 3 bases and 1 base, with 6 bases remaining between them. The CDR3 runs to 13 residues. The CDR3 sequence: CASSDSANTEAFF. CDR3 coding DNA: TGTGCCAGCAGTGATTCAGCGAACACTGAAGCTTTCTTT.

This clonotype was counted ten times or more. This chain's CDR3 is CAISVAGRKSTDTQYF. Here the CDR3 DNA reads TGTGCCATCAGTGTAGCGGGACGCAAAAGCACAGATACGCAGTATTTT. V usage is TRBV10-3 and J usage is TRBJ2-3; TRBD2 matches 8 bases. Germline loops: CDR1 ENHRY, CDR2 SYGVKD. The V gene end was trimmed by 4 bases and the J gene end by 0 bases; junction bases not matched to a gene: 6. The CDR3 spans 16 residues.

The genes are TRBV7-9 and TRBJ2-5, with 7 positions matching TRBD1. The CDR3 totals 16 residues. From germline, CDR1 is SEHNR and CDR2 FQNEAQ (reference sequence). Trimming at V came to 4 bases and at J to 1 base, leaving 9 bases not matched to a gene. CDR3 sequence: CASSSPSWTGQETQYF. The CDR3 region has the DNA TGTGCCAGCAGCTCGCCGTCTTGGACAGGCCAAGAGACCCAGTACTTC. Complete variable domain (other parts from reference TRBV7-9 and TRBJ2-5): DTGVSQNPRHKITKRGQNVTFRCDPISEHNRLYWYRQTLGQGPEFLTYFQNEAQLEKSRLLSDRFSAERPKGSFSTLEIQRTEQGDSAMYLCASSSPSWTGQETQYFGPGTRLLVL.

The table lists this clonotype with a few counts. The chain couples TRBV5-6 to TRBJ2-5; the D call may be TRBD1 or TRBD2 (5 bases each). Germline CDR1 reads SGHDT; CDR2 reads YYEEEE. The CDR3 spans 16 residues. The ends were cut back, 2 bases at V and 2 bases at J, with 16 bases in the middle. CDR3 protein: CASSLISGPLQETQYF. The CDR3 DNA reads as TGTGCCAGCAGCTTAATCTCGGGACCGCTACAAGAGACCCAGTACTTC.

This clonotype was recorded a few times. The chain recombines TRBV24-1 with TRBJ2-3; 8 bases line up with TRBD2. Germline CDR1 KGHDR, CDR2 SFDVKD. The CDR3 is 13 residues long. The J segment lost 13 bases and the V segment lost 2 bases, leaving 7 bases of the junction unmatched. CDR3 amino acids: CATSDSGRAEEYF. The CDR3 DNA reads as TGTGCCACCAGTGATTCCGGGAGGGCCGAGGAGTATTTT.

In its sample, this clonotype was seen a few times. This chain links TRBV10-2 with TRBJ2-2, with TRBD2 matching 7 bases. The CDR3 has 14 residues. J lost 5 bases, V lost 8 bases, and 8 bases had no gene match. The germline CDR1 and CDR2 sequences are WSHSY and SAAADI. The CDR3 sequence: CASQKTSVTGELFF. The CDR3 bases are TGCGCCAGCCAGAAAACTAGCGTTACCGGGGAGCTGTTTTTT.

This clonotype has more than one count but fewer than ten. The V call is TRBV15, the J call TRBJ2-5; TRBD2 might be the D (6 bases). Germline V lookup: CDR1 LNHNV, CDR2 YYDKDF (reference sequence). Trimming removed 3 bases at V and 3 bases at J, with 11 bases between. The CDR3 extends over 14 amino acids. The CDR3 bases are TGTGCCACCAGCAGGGGGGGATCGGAAGAGACCCAGTACTTC. Translated, it gives CATSRGGSEETQYF.

As to this clonotype: A much larger clonotype is one base distant, so this may be a read error. This CDR3 is CAWNLLADEKLFF. The CDR3 DNA sequence: TGTGCCTGGAATCTTTTGGCTGATGAAAAACTGTTTTTT. The chain employs TRBV30 and TRBJ1-4, with D uncertain. This CDR3 comprises 13 residues. V lost 4 bases, J lost 6 bases, and 12 bases lay in between. Germline-derived CDR1 and CDR2 are GTSNPN and SVGIG (reference sequence).

The CDR3 region has the DNA TGTGCCAGCAGCCGAACAGGGGGCAAGAACGAGCAGTACTTC. It yields the protein CASSRTGGKNEQYF. This chain joins TRBV7-9 and TRBJ2-7; 9 positions match TRBD1. CDR1 and CDR2 (germline): SEHNR, FQNEAQ (reference sequence). Unmatched junction bases numbered 7, after V lost 5 bases and J lost 5 bases. The CDR3 length is 14 residues. The full variable domain, with the rest looked up from reference TRBV7-9 and TRBJ2-7, is DTGVSQNPRHKITKRGQNVTFRCDPISEHNRLYWYRQTLGQGPEFLTYFQNEAQLEKSRLLSDRFSAERPKGSFSTLEIQRTEQGDSAMYLCASSRTGGKNEQYFGPGTRLTVT.

This clonotype was detected ten times or more. The rearrangement uses TRBV5-1 and TRBJ2-1; a possible D gene is TRBD2 (7 bases). CDR1 and CDR2 (germline): SGHRS, YFSETQ. This CDR3 is 14 amino acids long. V lost 4 bases, J lost 5 bases, and 13 bases lay in between. The CDR3 DNA sequence: TGCGCCAGCAGCCTGGGGGGGCTCGACAATGAGCAGTTCTTC. Translation gives CASSLGGLDNEQFF.